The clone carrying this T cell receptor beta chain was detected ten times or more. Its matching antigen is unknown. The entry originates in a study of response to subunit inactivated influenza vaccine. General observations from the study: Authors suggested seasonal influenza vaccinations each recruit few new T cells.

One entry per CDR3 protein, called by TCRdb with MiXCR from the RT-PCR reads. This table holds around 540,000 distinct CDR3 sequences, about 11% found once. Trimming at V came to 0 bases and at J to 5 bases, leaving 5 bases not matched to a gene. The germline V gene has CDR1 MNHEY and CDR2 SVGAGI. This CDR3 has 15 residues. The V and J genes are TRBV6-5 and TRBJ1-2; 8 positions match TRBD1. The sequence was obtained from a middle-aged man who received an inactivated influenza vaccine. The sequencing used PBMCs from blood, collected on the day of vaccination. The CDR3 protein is CASSYSPRTGYGYTF. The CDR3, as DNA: TGTGCCAGCAGTTACTCCCCCCGGACAGGGTATGGCTACACCTTC.